This T cell receptor (beta chain) stems from a study of regulatory T cells (dated by TCRdb to the late 2010s). Turning to the overall study: The study compared T-cell receptor beta repertoires of sorted regulatory, conventional CD4+ and CD8+ T cells in CD3G-deficient patients with those in healthy controls.

What the research found in general, with its limitations: Repertoires from patients had restricted unique TRB V-J pairs and skewed V and J gene usage, with the strongest effect in regulatory T cells. Hydrophobic residues at CDR3 positions 6 and 7 were enriched in conventional CD4+ T cells from CD3G-deficient patients, suggesting more self-reactive specificities.

Turning to this clone: Its cognate antigen has yet to be identified. No much larger clone exists at a distance of one base, and base qualities are not known.

Every CD3G-deficient patient showed evidence of autoimmunity, and the autoimmunity was more severe in two of the patients. Patients ranged from 2 to 39 years of age at testing and had reduced naive and increased memory CD4+ and CD8+ T-cell proportions. CD4+ cells were FACS-sorted into CD25-high CD127-low regulatory T cells and CD25-low CD127-high conventional CD4+ T cells. About six individuals with CD3G deficiency made up the patient group. Patient samples and clinical data were obtained from an international physician network spanning the United States, Europe and Asia. Peripheral blood mononuclear cells were isolated by Ficoll density separation. In the multiplex PCR, 52 forward TRBV primers and 13 reverse TRBJ primers were used, and assay-based and computational corrections were applied for amplification bias. Within the immunoSEQ assay, multiplex PCR amplified rearranged TRB loci from genomic DNA. TRB amplicons were sequenced using an Illumina HiSeq platform. The paper's data handling went like this. Raw sequences were error-filtered and aligned to reference gene sequences by custom algorithms and were subsequently analyzed with the immunoSEQ online tools. Frequencies of productive and nonproductive TRB rearrangements were evaluated among both unique and total sequences. The likelihood of self-reactivity was estimated by examining two features, hydrophobicity and amino acid composition, of TRB CDR3 positions 6 and 7. Groups were compared by t tests, Mann-Whitney tests or two-way ANOVA performed in Prism software. The immuneACCESS repertoire file appears here via TCRdb, limited to in-frame rearrangements. These files lack a portion of the clones; in checked studies, under half of the deficit traces to unresolved V genes, and the cause of the others is not known. That table gives V, J and clone size, and the DNA gave D and trimming. This sample holds some 29,000 clones; under 95% were observed only once. Roughly 1.6% of the sample lies in the top ten.

The germline V gene sets CDR1 to SGHNT and CDR2 to YENEEA. Reading from cysteine to phenylalanine, the CDR3 counts 13 amino acids. Just CDR3 DNA is preserved here, 39 bases in frame from base 1. V is cut by 3 bases and J by 2 bases, and the space between the germline ends is 7 bases. The clonotype was recovered from a person aged 18 to 35 with CD3G deficiency. The sequenced material came from conventional CD4+ T cells sorted from blood. The chain links TRBV11-3 with TRBJ2-5; the D gene cannot be named for sure. DNA sequence: TGTGCCAGCAGCTTTTCCCGGCAAGAGACCCAGTACTTC. Its coded protein is CASSFSRQETQYF.